This TCR beta chain was identified during a study of blood T cell repertoires in COVID-19. The overall study: Sites in the United States, Italy and Spain provided acute and convalescent COVID-19 samples. Nucleic acid was either cDNA or gDNA, and it came from T cells, B-cell-depleted T cells, or PBMCs.

Original data processing: By means of reference gene primer amplification, nucleated cell counts were estimated. Libraries were prepared by immunoSEQ multiplex PCR; TCRdb keeps only in-frame clonotypes and omits some of them. V, J and clone size were drawn from that table, and D and trimming were deduced from the DNA. The sample lists tens of thousands of clones, more than 80% occurring once. Trimming removed 4 bases from V and 1 base from J; junction bases left unmatched: 15. This CDR3 contains 18 residues. Germline V gives CDR1 SGDLS, CDR2 YYNGEE. Sequenced: peripheral blood. The sequence came from an elderly man with acute or convalescent COVID-19. J is TRBJ1-1 and V is TRBV9, with 8 positions matching TRBD1. The CDR3 sequence is CASSPHQEGRGRNTEAFF. The CDR3 nucleotides read TGTGCCAGCAGCCCCCACCAGGAGGGCAGGGGGCGGAACACTGAAGCTTTCTTT.